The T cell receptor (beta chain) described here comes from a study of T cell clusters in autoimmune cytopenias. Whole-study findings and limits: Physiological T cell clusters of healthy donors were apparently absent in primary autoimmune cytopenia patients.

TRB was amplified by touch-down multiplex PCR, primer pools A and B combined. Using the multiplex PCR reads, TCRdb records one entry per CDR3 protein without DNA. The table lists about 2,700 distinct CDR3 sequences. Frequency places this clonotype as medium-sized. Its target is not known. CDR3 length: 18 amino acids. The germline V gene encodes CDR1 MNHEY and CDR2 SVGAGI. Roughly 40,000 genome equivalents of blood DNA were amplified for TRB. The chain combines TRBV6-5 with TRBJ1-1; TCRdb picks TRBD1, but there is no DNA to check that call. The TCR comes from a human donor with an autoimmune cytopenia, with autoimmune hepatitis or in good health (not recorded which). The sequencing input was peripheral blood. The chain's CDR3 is CASSYSFYDRGLNTEAFF.